These 23 T cell receptor beta chains were sequenced from one sample in a study of cytomegalovirus exposure and HLA in healthy donors. The PCR ran on 60 Vbeta and 13 Jbeta primers. The table came from immunoSEQ multiplex PCR; TCRdb's copy has only in-frame clones and leaves some out. Of roughly 95,000 clones in the sample, approximately 80% are singletons; the top ten hold under 7%. Material for sequencing was PBMCs. The receptor source for this set is a man aged 25 to 40 in good health and CMV-seropositive.

This clone was seen just once. The CDR3 protein is CASSLGGSDYGYTF. CDR3 nucleotides: TGTGCCAGCAGCTTAGGGGGCTCAGACTATGGCTACACCTTC. This rearrangement joins TRBV7-9 to TRBJ1-2, with D perhaps TRBD1 (5 bases). CDR3 length: 14 residues. Germline CDR1 is SEHNR and CDR2 is FQNEAQ (reference sequence). V was cut by 1 base and J by 3 bases, with 9 bases left in between.

The rearrangement joins TRBV6-4 to TRBJ2-2; D not certain. Trimming shortened V by 7 bases and J by 2 bases, and 11 bases separated the two germline ends. The CDR3 runs to 14 residues. The germline CDR1 and CDR2 sequences are MRHNA and SNTAGT. The CDR3 loop reads CASKESGNTGELFF. The CDR3 nucleotides are TGTGCCAGCAAAGAGAGTGGTAACACCGGGGAGCTGTTTTTT.

The chain employs TRBV19 and TRBJ1-5; perhaps TRBD1 as D (5 bases). CDR1 LNHDA and CDR2 SQIVND come from the germline V gene (reference sequence). The V and J ends lost 1 base and 3 bases respectively, with 16 bases between them. This CDR3 spans 17 amino acids. The CDR3 DNA reads TGTGCCAGTAGTATAGTTTCAGGGAAGAGTAACAATCAGCCCCAGCATTTT. It yields the protein CASSIVSGKSNNQPQHF.

The genes are TRBV6-4 and TRBJ1-3; D ambiguous. The CDR3 sequence is 15 residues long. With 1 base removed from V and 0 bases from J, the gap between germline ends came to 7 bases. CDR1 is MRHNA, CDR2 SNTAGT, per germline. CDR3 region: CASSDFIPSGNTIYF. For the CDR3, the DNA is TGTGCCAGCAGTGACTTCATCCCCTCTGGAAACACCATATATTTT.

CDR3 coding DNA: TGTGCCAGCAGCCGGCCTATGGGACAGGAGGCCTCTGGAAACACCATATATTTT. Translated: CASSRPMGQEASGNTIYF. The chain recombines TRBV7-9 with TRBJ1-3; 8 bases fit TRBD1. Per germline, CDR1 SEHNR and CDR2 FQNEAQ (reference sequence). The CDR3 covers 18 residues. V lost 5 bases and J lost 0; bases outside the gene matches: 12.

This chain joins TRBV20-1 and TRBJ1-5; TRBD1 matches 8 bases. The CDR3 sequence is 11 residues long. J lost 13 bases, V lost 7 bases, and 9 bases had no gene match. Germline V gene sequence: CDR1 DFQATT, CDR2 SNEGSKA (reference sequence). The DNA of the CDR3 is TGCAGTGTCCTGGACAGGGATCGTCAGCATTTT. This sequence encodes CSVLDRDRQHF.

The V gene is TRBV10-1, the J gene TRBJ1-5; 7 bases line up with TRBD1. Germline CDR1 and CDR2: WNHNN and SYGVQD (reference sequence). Trimming at V came to 8 bases and at J to 6 bases, leaving 10 bases not matched to a gene. This CDR3 has 14 amino acids. The DNA of the CDR3 is TGCGCCAGCTTGACAGGGACATTCGCTCAGCCCCAGCATTTT. Translating gives CASLTGTFAQPQHF.

This clone was seen once. CDR3 sequence (DNA): TGTGCCAGCAGTGAAGGAAGACAGGGGGAAGTTGGTGAGCAGTTCTTC. Translated: CASSEGRQGEVGEQFF. J is TRBJ2-1 and V is TRBV6-4; 9 nucleotides line up with TRBD1. CDR3 length: 16 residues. V trimming: 3 bases; J trimming: 9 bases; junction bases outside the gene matches: 12. From germline, CDR1 is MRHNA and CDR2 SNTAGT.

J is TRBJ1-5 and V is TRBV28, with unresolved D. V lost 3 bases and J 3 bases, leaving 9 bases between the germline ends. The CDR3 length is 14 residues. Germline V CDR1 and CDR2: MDHEN, SYDVKM. The CDR3 loop reads CASSFGQNNQPQHF. The CDR3 nucleotides read TGTGCCAGCAGTTTTGGGCAGAACAATCAGCCCCAGCATTTT.

The chain has TRBV10-3 and TRBJ2-7, with 7 bases aligning to TRBD2. Germline assignment: CDR1 ENHRY and CDR2 SYGVKD. CDR3 length: 14 amino acids. Trimming took 7 bases from V and 5 from J; bases not matched to a gene: 11. CDR3 sequence: CAITLAEPPHEQYF. The DNA for the CDR3 is TGTGCCATCACCCTAGCGGAACCCCCCCACGAGCAGTACTTC.

This clone showed up just a few times. V usage is TRBV5-1 and J usage is TRBJ1-4, with a possible D match to TRBD1 (6 bases). V dropped 0 bases and J dropped 6 bases, with 9 bases sitting between them. Germline V lookup: CDR1 SGHRS, CDR2 YFSETQ. The CDR3 consists of 14 residues. The CDR3 loop is CASSLDRVDEKLFF. CDR3 DNA sequence: TGCGCCAGCAGCTTGGACAGGGTGGATGAAAAACTGTTTTTT.

This chain connects TRBV19 to TRBJ2-5, with a tentative D call TRBD1 (5 bases). In germline, CDR1 is LNHDA, CDR2 SQIVND (reference sequence). This CDR3 is 16 amino acids long. V was cut by 6 bases and J by 4 bases, with 21 bases left in between. Here the CDR3 reads CASSSRQKSFLETQYF. DNA of the CDR3: TGTGCCAGTAGCTCACGACAGAAAAGTTTTTTAGAGACCCAGTACTTC.

This clone occurred a few times. V gene TRBV23-1 combines with J gene TRBJ2-2; no firm D call. TRBV23-1 is given ORF status, its function remaining uncertain. This CDR3 contains 13 residues. Between the trimmed V and J ends, which lost 9 bases and 4 bases, there was a span of 12 bases. As DNA, the CDR3 is TGCGCCAGGGCTATGAGGAGCACCGGGGAGCTGTTTTTT. Protein sequence: CARAMRSTGELFF.

V is TRBV7-9 and J is TRBJ2-5, with D perhaps TRBD1 (6 bases). This CDR3 is built from 15 residues. The V end was cut by 4 bases, the J end by 5 bases, with 17 bases between. CDR1 is SEHNR and CDR2 is FQNEAQ in the germline V gene (reference sequence). Here the CDR3 DNA reads TGTGCCAGCAGCTCCGGGACATTCGAGGGGGAGACCCAGTACTTC. Translating gives CASSSGTFEGETQYF.

The chain couples TRBV6-1 to TRBJ1-5; TRBD1 is a possible D gene (6 bases). V lost 6 bases, J lost 6 bases, and 24 bases lay in between. CDR3 length: 17 amino acids. Germline assignment: CDR1 MNHNS and CDR2 SASEGT. This CDR3 is CASREKSFRGAVQPQHF. The CDR3 nucleotides read TGTGCCAGCAGGGAAAAGTCCTTCAGGGGCGCGGTTCAGCCCCAGCATTTT.

This clone came up a few times. The V gene is TRBV13, the J gene TRBJ1-3; D remains ambiguous. The CDR3 runs 14 residues. The germline CDR1 and CDR2 sequences are PRHDT and FYEKMQ (reference sequence). The germline V and J ends were trimmed by 5 bases and 4 bases, with 12 bases remaining between them. CDR3 loop: CASSVSEDGNTIYF. The CDR3 DNA reads TGTGCCAGCAGCGTTTCGGAGGACGGAAACACCATATATTTT. The full variable domain, completed using reference TRBV13 and TRBJ1-3, is AAGVIQSPRHLIKEKRETATLKCYPIPRHDTVYWYQQGPGQDPQFLISFYEKMQSDKGSIPDRFSAQQFSDYHSELNMSSLELGDSALYFCASSVSEDGNTIYFGEGSWLTVV.

This clone was seen only a few times. The chain carries TRBV13 and TRBJ2-1; D gene unclear. Trimming took 1 base from V and 5 from J, leaving 6 bases between them. The CDR3 totals 13 residues. The V gene's germline CDR1 is PRHDT and CDR2 FYEKMQ (reference sequence). CDR3 region: CASSLVLDNEQFF. CDR3 DNA sequence: TGTGCCAGCAGCTTAGTGTTAGACAATGAGCAGTTCTTC.

The V call is TRBV7-9, the J call TRBJ2-6, with D maybe TRBD1 (6 bases). The CDR3 has 18 amino acids. CDR1 is SEHNR, CDR2 FQNEAQ, per germline (reference sequence). Deletions cut 6 bases from V and 1 base from J, with 19 bases between. Here the CDR3 DNA reads TGTGCCAGCAGACCCGGGCCGGACAGAGGTTCTGGGGCCAACGTCCTGACTTTC. Translating it yields CASRPGPDRGSGANVLTF.

This clone is a singleton in its sample. This chain uses TRBV18 with TRBJ1-5; a possible D gene is TRBD1 (6 bases). The germline CDR1 and CDR2 sequences are KGHSH and LQKENI. The CDR3 is 15 residues long. Trimming cost V 6 bases and J 5 bases, with 17 bases left between them. The CDR3 is CASSLQGNRDQPQHF. CDR3 sequence (DNA): TGTGCCAGCTCGCTACAGGGTAATAGGGATCAGCCCCAGCATTTT.

In nucleotides, the CDR3 is TGTGCCAGCAACCAGCGGGAGGGCCTCTTTGAGCAGTACTTC. Encoded protein: CASNQREGLFEQYF. The rearrangement uses TRBV28 and TRBJ2-7; TRBD2 agrees at 10 bases. CDR1 and CDR2 (germline): MDHEN, SYDVKM. The CDR3 spans 14 residues. V was clipped by 7 bases and J by 7 bases; unmatched bases: 10.

V usage is TRBV7-2 and J usage is TRBJ1-3; D remains ambiguous. The germline V gene has CDR1 SGHTA and CDR2 FQGNSA. The CDR3 is made up of 14 amino acids. V shed 7 bases and J shed 1 base, with 11 bases lying between them. CDR3 residues: CASTSPGSGNTIYF. Written as DNA, the CDR3 is TGTGCCAGCACTTCCCCGGGTTCTGGAAACACCATATATTTT.

The chain employs TRBV4-2 and TRBJ2-3; 7 nucleotides align to TRBD2. The V gene's germline CDR1 is LGHNA and CDR2 YNFKEQ. The CDR3 loop spans 15 amino acids. Trimming at V came to 0 bases and at J to 5 bases, leaving 5 bases not matched to a gene. DNA for the CDR3: TGTGCCAGCAGCCAAGATGGCGGGAGCTTAGATACGCAGTATTTT. Amino acids: CASSQDGGSLDTQYF.

CDR3 loop: CASSTSGQGTEQYF. The CDR3 DNA reads TGTGCCAGTAGTACTTCGGGACAGGGGACCGAGCAGTACTTC. This sequence joins TRBV19 and TRBJ2-7; the match to TRBD1 covers 10 bases. Germline CDR1 is LNHDA and CDR2 is SQIVND (reference sequence). This CDR3 spans 14 amino acids. The trim removed 4 bases at V and 6 bases at J, leaving 6 bases unmatched.